These T cell receptor beta chains were read from a single sample in a study of OX40 agonist ivuxolimab in advanced cancers. Profiled with immunoSEQ multiplex PCR; TCRdb holds only in-frame clones, not every one. The sample carries 60,000 or so clones, approximately 92% recorded once. Source: CD4+ or CD8+ T cells sorted from blood, taken in a trial of the OX40 agonist ivuxolimab. The source is an adult with an advanced solid tumor such as melanoma, head and neck, liver or kidney cancer. CDR3s include the opening cysteine and the closing phenylalanine or tryptophan. Each record gives: clone size, J gene, D gene, V gene, CDR3 protein, CDR3 DNA. The D gene is left open where the match is weak. A clone size is listed for some rows: how often the clone was seen (once, few, many), or a class if it is expanded.

size: .; J: TRBJ1-5; D: TRBD1; V: TRBV19; CDR3: CASSIGPHRGLGQPQHF; DNA: TGTGCCAGTAGTATAGGCCCTCACAGGGGGCTAGGGCAGCCCCAGCATTTT
size: once; J: TRBJ1-2; D: TRBD1; V: TRBV2; CDR3: CASSSGQGAFGYTF; DNA: TGTGCCAGCAGCTCGGGGCAGGGGGCTTTTGGCTACACCTTC
size: .; J: TRBJ1-5; D: .; V: TRBV28; CDR3: CASRTGLGQPQHF; DNA: TGTGCCAGCCGGACGGGTCTAGGTCAGCCCCAGCATTTT
size: once; J: TRBJ2-3; D: TRBD2; V: TRBV7-3; CDR3: CASSLSGGAPDTQYF; DNA: TGTGCCAGCAGCTTGAGCGGGGGGGCCCCAGATACGCAGTATTTT
size: .; J: TRBJ1-1; D: .; V: TRBV6-1; CDR3: CASLQGNTEAFF; DNA: TGTGCCAGCCTGCAGGGGAATACTGAAGCTTTCTTT
size: .; J: TRBJ1-2; D: TRBD1; V: TRBV9; CDR3: CASSDGDSNYGYTF; DNA: TGTGCCAGCAGCGATGGGGACAGCAACTATGGCTACACCTTC
size: .; J: TRBJ2-1; D: TRBD2; V: TRBV7-3; CDR3: CASSPTSGAYNEQFF; DNA: TGTGCCAGCAGCCCAACTAGCGGGGCCTACAATGAGCAGTTCTTC
size: .; J: TRBJ2-1; D: TRBD2; V: TRBV2; CDR3: CASVGLAGYNEQFF; DNA: TGTGCCAGCGTTGGACTAGCGGGGTACAATGAGCAGTTCTTC
size: .; J: TRBJ2-5; D: .; V: TRBV5-8; CDR3: CASSSLRLETQYF; DNA: TGTGCCAGCAGCTCTCTAAGACTGGAGACCCAGTACTTC
size: .; J: TRBJ1-2; D: .; V: TRBV4-2; CDR3: CASSQVMAELYGYTF; DNA: TGTGCCAGCAGCCAAGTTATGGCAGAACTCTATGGCTACACCTTC
size: .; J: TRBJ2-3; D: TRBD2; V: TRBV10-3; CDR3: CATSLAGTFEDTQYF; DNA: TGTGCCACCTCATTAGCGGGGACCTTCGAGGATACGCAGTATTTT
size: .; J: TRBJ2-2; D: TRBD2; V: TRBV9; CDR3: CASSISSGGDTGELFF; DNA: TGTGCCAGCAGCATATCCAGCGGGGGGGACACCGGGGAGCTGTTTTTT
size: .; J: TRBJ2-6; D: .; V: TRBV9; CDR3: CASSGAGANVLTF; DNA: TGTGCCAGCAGCGGGGCTGGGGCCAACGTCCTGACTTTC
size: .; J: TRBJ2-7; D: .; V: TRBV27; CDR3: CASSLRTGRMVEQYF; DNA: TGTGCCAGCAGTCTTCGCACAGGGAGGATGGTCGAGCAGTACTTC
size: .; J: TRBJ2-1; D: .; V: TRBV7-6; CDR3: CASSLAGRSYNEQFF; DNA: TGTGCCAGCAGCTTAGCGGGCCGCTCCTACAATGAGCAGTTCTTC
size: .; J: TRBJ1-2; D: .; V: TRBV7-2; CDR3: CASSLLAAYGYTF; DNA: TGTGCCAGCAGCTTACTGGCGGCCTATGGCTACACCTTC
size: .; J: TRBJ1-2; D: TRBD1; V: TRBV9; CDR3: CASSVAQGTAYGYGYTF; DNA: TGTGCCAGCAGCGTAGCCCAGGGGACAGCTTACGGCTATGGCTACACCTTC
size: few; J: TRBJ2-4; D: .; V: TRBV16; CDR3: CASSPAPASGIQYF; DNA: TGTGCCAGCAGCCCAGCCCCAGCGAGTGGCATTCAGTACTTC
size: .; J: TRBJ2-5; D: TRBD1; V: TRBV28; CDR3: CASSSRDRVETQYF; DNA: TGTGCCAGCAGTTCCCGGGACAGGGTAGAGACCCAGTACTTC
size: .; J: TRBJ2-7; D: TRBD2; V: TRBV19; CDR3: CASSPRRGLGHEQYF; DNA: TGTGCCAGTAGTCCCCGGCGGGGACTAGGGCACGAGCAGTACTTC